The entry that follows covers one TCR beta chain sequence. As originally analysed: Estimation of nucleated cell counts relied on the amplification of reference gene primers. Produced via immunoSEQ multiplex PCR; TCRdb's table is partial and in-frame only. That table supplies the V and J calls and clone size; D and trimming were determined from the DNA. The sample carries tens of thousands of clones, roughly 83% recorded once. This entry belongs to a study of blood T cell repertoires in COVID-19. Overall study: PBMCs, B-cell-depleted T cells, or T cells provided the cDNA or gDNA that made up the material.

V shed 6 bases and J 1 base; nucleotides not matched to a gene: 8. There are 15 residues in the CDR3. From germline, CDR1 is SNHLY and CDR2 FYNNEI. The chain uses TRBV2 and TRBJ1-1, with TRBD1 matching 7 bases. The specimen was peripheral blood. This receptor was obtained from a human donor with acute or convalescent COVID-19. The donor label of this sample is uncertain. CDR3 residues: CASSDDRVWNTEAFF. CDR3 sequence (DNA): TGTGCCAGCAGCGACGACAGGGTATGGAACACTGAAGCTTTCTTT.